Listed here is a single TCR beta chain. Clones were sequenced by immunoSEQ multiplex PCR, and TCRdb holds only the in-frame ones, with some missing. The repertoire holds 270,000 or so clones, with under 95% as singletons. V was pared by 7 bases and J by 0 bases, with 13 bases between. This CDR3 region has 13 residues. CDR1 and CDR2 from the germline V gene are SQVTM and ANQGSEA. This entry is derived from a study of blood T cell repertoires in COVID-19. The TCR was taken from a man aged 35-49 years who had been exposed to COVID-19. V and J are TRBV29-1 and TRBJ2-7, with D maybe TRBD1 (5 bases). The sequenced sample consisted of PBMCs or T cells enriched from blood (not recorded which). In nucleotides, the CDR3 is TGCAGCGCAGGGCAGGGTATCTCCTACGAGCAGTACTTC. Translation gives CSAGQGISYEQYF.